This is a list of T cell receptor beta chains from one sample in a study of cytomegalovirus exposure and HLA in healthy donors. Assay: immunoSEQ multiplex PCR; the TCRdb copy retains only in-frame clones and omits some. Of some 100,000 clones listed, around 77% were seen once; the top ten hold 15% to 20%. Sample: PBMCs. The receptors stem from a man aged 50 to 60 in good health and CMV-seropositive. Both conserved end residues are part of each CDR3. Each record gives: V gene, D gene, J gene, clone size, CDR3 DNA, CDR3 protein. D genes are given only for firm matches. Clone size is shown for a subset of rows, as once, few, many or a class of expanded clone.

v_call: TRBV6-6; d_call: NA; j_call: TRBJ2-2; clone_size: NA; cdr3_nt: TGTGCCGGCGGAGGGCGGGACGGCACCGGGGAGCTGTTTTTT; cdr3_aa: CAGGGRDGTGELFF
v_call: TRBV6-4; d_call: TRBD1; j_call: TRBJ2-6; clone_size: NA; cdr3_nt: TGTGCCAGCAGTTCGACAGGGGACTCTGGGGCCAACGTCCTGACTTTC; cdr3_aa: CASSSTGDSGANVLTF
v_call: TRBV23-1; d_call: TRBD2; j_call: TRBJ2-5; clone_size: NA; cdr3_nt: TGCGCCAGCAGTCAATATGGGCCCCCCCTTGCTAGCGGGTACCAAGAGACCCAGTACTTC; cdr3_aa: CASSQYGPPLASGYQETQYF
v_call: TRBV29-1; d_call: TRBD1; j_call: TRBJ2-5; clone_size: once; cdr3_nt: TGCAGCGTTGAATTTCAGACAGGGAACCAAGAGACCCAGTACTTC; cdr3_aa: CSVEFQTGNQETQYF
v_call: TRBV6-1; d_call: TRBD1; j_call: TRBJ1-1; clone_size: NA; cdr3_nt: TGTGCCAGCAGAAGTACCGGGACAGGGGGCTCTGAAGCTTTCTTT; cdr3_aa: CASRSTGTGGSEAFF
v_call: TRBV9; d_call: NA; j_call: TRBJ1-4; clone_size: NA; cdr3_nt: TGTGCCAGCAGCGGCGGGGATGAAAAACTGTTTTTT; cdr3_aa: CASSGGDEKLFF
v_call: TRBV28; d_call: NA; j_call: TRBJ2-5; clone_size: NA; cdr3_nt: TGTGCCAGCAGTTTCCGGGAGACCCAGTACTTC; cdr3_aa: CASSFRETQYF
v_call: TRBV7-9; d_call: TRBD1; j_call: TRBJ2-4; clone_size: NA; cdr3_nt: TGTGCCAGCAGCGTCCAACAGGGGCTAGCCAAAAACATTCAGTACTTC; cdr3_aa: CASSVQQGLAKNIQYF
v_call: TRBV5-6; d_call: NA; j_call: TRBJ2-7; clone_size: NA; cdr3_nt: TGTGCCAGCAGCCGGGGGAGGAGTCCCTACGAGCAGTACTTC; cdr3_aa: CASSRGRSPYEQYF
v_call: TRBV10-3; d_call: TRBD2; j_call: TRBJ2-3; clone_size: NA; cdr3_nt: TGTGCCATCAGCCCGGGACTAGCAACAGATACGCAGTATTTT; cdr3_aa: CAISPGLATDTQYF
v_call: TRBV6-4; d_call: TRBD2; j_call: TRBJ2-3; clone_size: once; cdr3_nt: TGTGCCGGCAGTTCTAGCGGGGGGTCCACAGATACGCAGTATTTT; cdr3_aa: CAGSSSGGSTDTQYF
v_call: TRBV4-2; d_call: NA; j_call: TRBJ2-2; clone_size: NA; cdr3_nt: TGTGCCAGCGGGACTCCCTCGAACACCGGGGAGCTGTTTTTT; cdr3_aa: CASGTPSNTGELFF
v_call: TRBV11-3; d_call: NA; j_call: TRBJ2-2; clone_size: NA; cdr3_nt: TGTGCCAGCAGCTTGGGGGCCTCTCCCAAGACCGGGGAGCTGTTTTTT; cdr3_aa: CASSLGASPKTGELFF
v_call: TRBV5-5; d_call: NA; j_call: TRBJ2-5; clone_size: NA; cdr3_nt: TGTGCCAGCAGCCCCGGGGTATCCCAAGAGACCCAGTACTTC; cdr3_aa: CASSPGVSQETQYF
v_call: TRBV5-1; d_call: NA; j_call: TRBJ2-5; clone_size: NA; cdr3_nt: TGCGCCAGCAGCTTGGTCAGCGGGCAAGAGACCCAGTACTTC; cdr3_aa: CASSLVSGQETQYF
v_call: TRBV2; d_call: NA; j_call: TRBJ1-1; clone_size: once; cdr3_nt: TGTGCCAGCAGTGGTTCAGGGATGAACACTGAAGCTTTCTTT; cdr3_aa: CASSGSGMNTEAFF
v_call: TRBV9; d_call: TRBD1; j_call: TRBJ1-2; clone_size: NA; cdr3_nt: TGTGCCAGCAGCGGTGGGACAGGGCCCTATGGCTACACCTTC; cdr3_aa: CASSGGTGPYGYTF
v_call: TRBV2; d_call: NA; j_call: TRBJ2-3; clone_size: NA; cdr3_nt: TGTGCCAGCAGTGCCAGGGAAACAGATACGCAGTATTTT; cdr3_aa: CASSARETDTQYF
v_call: TRBV5-6; d_call: NA; j_call: TRBJ1-4; clone_size: few; cdr3_nt: TGTGCCAGCAGCGCGACAGGCGGCACCCATGAAAAACTGTTTTTT; cdr3_aa: CASSATGGTHEKLFF
v_call: TRBV10-2; d_call: TRBD2; j_call: TRBJ2-3; clone_size: few; cdr3_nt: TGCGCCAGCAGTGCCGGGACTAGCGGCACAGATACGCAGTATTTT; cdr3_aa: CASSAGTSGTDTQYF
v_call: TRBV2; d_call: NA; j_call: TRBJ2-1; clone_size: NA; cdr3_nt: TGTGCCAGCAGCCTCTCACTCGGCTCCTACAATGAGCAGTTCTTC; cdr3_aa: CASSLSLGSYNEQFF
v_call: TRBV28; d_call: NA; j_call: TRBJ2-2; clone_size: NA; cdr3_nt: TGTGCCAGCAGGGAGGCCCCCGGGGAGCTGTTTTTT; cdr3_aa: CASREAPGELFF
v_call: TRBV28; d_call: NA; j_call: TRBJ1-2; clone_size: NA; cdr3_nt: TGTGCCAGCAGCCGACAGGTTTATGGCTACACCTTC; cdr3_aa: CASSRQVYGYTF
v_call: TRBV11-2; d_call: TRBD2; j_call: TRBJ2-1; clone_size: NA; cdr3_nt: TGTGCCAGCAGCTTAGAAGCTAGCGGGAGTAAAAATGAGCAGTTCTTC; cdr3_aa: CASSLEASGSKNEQFF
v_call: TRBV2; d_call: TRBD2; j_call: TRBJ2-2; clone_size: NA; cdr3_nt: TGTGCCAGCAGTGACTCCAGACTAGCGGGGGGGCCCGGGGAGCTGTTTTTT; cdr3_aa: CASSDSRLAGGPGELFF
v_call: TRBV10-2; d_call: TRBD2; j_call: TRBJ2-1; clone_size: NA; cdr3_nt: TGCGCCAGCAGTGAAAGAGGGACTAGCGAGAACCAGCAGTTCTTC; cdr3_aa: CASSERGTSENQQFF
v_call: TRBV6-5; d_call: TRBD2; j_call: TRBJ2-3; clone_size: NA; cdr3_nt: TGTGCCAGCAGTTACTCGAAACTAGCGGGAACAGATACGCAGTATTTT; cdr3_aa: CASSYSKLAGTDTQYF
v_call: TRBV28; d_call: NA; j_call: TRBJ2-6; clone_size: few; cdr3_nt: TGTGCCAGCACCTTGCGCGGGGCAGCTGGGGCCAACGTCCTGACTTTC; cdr3_aa: CASTLRGAAGANVLTF
v_call: TRBV2; d_call: NA; j_call: TRBJ2-7; clone_size: NA; cdr3_nt: TGTGCCAGCAGTTCAGGGCGGAGATCCTACGAGCAGTACTTC; cdr3_aa: CASSSGRRSYEQYF
v_call: TRBV9; d_call: TRBD1; j_call: TRBJ1-1; clone_size: NA; cdr3_nt: TGTGCCAGCAGCCTTAGGACAGGGGACACTGAAGCTTTCTTT; cdr3_aa: CASSLRTGDTEAFF
v_call: TRBV5-1; d_call: NA; j_call: TRBJ1-3; clone_size: NA; cdr3_nt: TGCGCCAGCAGCTTGGACGCGTTCGTTTCATCTGGAAACACCATATATTTT; cdr3_aa: CASSLDAFVSSGNTIYF
v_call: TRBV5-6; d_call: TRBD1; j_call: TRBJ1-4; clone_size: NA; cdr3_nt: TGTGCCAGCAGCCAATGGACAGGGGGCTTCGAAAAACTGTTTTTT; cdr3_aa: CASSQWTGGFEKLFF
v_call: TRBV6-1; d_call: NA; j_call: TRBJ2-7; clone_size: NA; cdr3_nt: TGTGCCAGCAGTACTACCTACGAGCAGTACTTC; cdr3_aa: CASSTTYEQYF
v_call: TRBV28; d_call: NA; j_call: TRBJ2-1; clone_size: NA; cdr3_nt: TGTGCCAGCAGTGAGACAGTTTTCGACTACAATGAGCAGTTCTTC; cdr3_aa: CASSETVFDYNEQFF
v_call: TRBV12-5; d_call: TRBD1; j_call: TRBJ2-7; clone_size: NA; cdr3_nt: TGTGCTAGTGGTTATGGGACAGACTACGAGCAGTACTTC; cdr3_aa: CASGYGTDYEQYF
v_call: TRBV11-2; d_call: NA; j_call: TRBJ2-7; clone_size: NA; cdr3_nt: TGTGCCAGCAGCTCAATGCGGGATCGCTCCTACGAGCAGTACTTC; cdr3_aa: CASSSMRDRSYEQYF
v_call: TRBV6-5; d_call: NA; j_call: TRBJ2-7; clone_size: NA; cdr3_nt: TGTGCCAGCAGCCCCCCGGGGGGCGCCTACGAGCAGTACTTC; cdr3_aa: CASSPPGGAYEQYF
v_call: TRBV6-5; d_call: NA; j_call: TRBJ2-3; clone_size: few; cdr3_nt: TGTGCCAGCAGTTACTCCCGGGATTACAACACAGATACGCAGTATTTT; cdr3_aa: CASSYSRDYNTDTQYF
v_call: TRBV4-3; d_call: NA; j_call: TRBJ1-5; clone_size: NA; cdr3_nt: TGCGCCAGCAGCCAAGATCGCGGGTATCAGCCCCAGCATTTT; cdr3_aa: CASSQDRGYQPQHF
v_call: TRBV9; d_call: TRBD1; j_call: TRBJ2-7; clone_size: NA; cdr3_nt: TGTGCCAGCAGCGTAGTCCCACAGGGGTTCTACGAGCAGTACTTC; cdr3_aa: CASSVVPQGFYEQYF
v_call: TRBV15; d_call: TRBD1; j_call: TRBJ2-5; clone_size: NA; cdr3_nt: TGTGCCACCAGCCGTGCGGGACAGGGAGGGCGAGAGACCCAGTACTTC; cdr3_aa: CATSRAGQGGRETQYF
v_call: TRBV11-2; d_call: TRBD1; j_call: TRBJ2-7; clone_size: NA; cdr3_nt: TGTGCCAGCAGCCGCGCCGGGACAGGGTCCTCCTACGAGCAGTACTTC; cdr3_aa: CASSRAGTGSSYEQYF
v_call: TRBV18; d_call: TRBD1; j_call: TRBJ2-6; clone_size: NA; cdr3_nt: TGTGCCAGCTCTCCTAGACAGGGGTCAGCTGGGGCCAACGTCCTGACTTTC; cdr3_aa: CASSPRQGSAGANVLTF
v_call: TRBV19; d_call: TRBD1; j_call: TRBJ2-7; clone_size: NA; cdr3_nt: TGTGCCAGCAGTCGGGACAGTTCCTACGAGCAGTACTTC; cdr3_aa: CASSRDSSYEQYF
v_call: TRBV18; d_call: TRBD1; j_call: TRBJ1-1; clone_size: NA; cdr3_nt: TGTGCCAGCTCACCTCTAATGAATGGACAGGGCACTGAAGCTTTCTTT; cdr3_aa: CASSPLMNGQGTEAFF
v_call: TRBV7-9; d_call: NA; j_call: TRBJ2-7; clone_size: NA; cdr3_nt: TGTGCCAGCAGCGCGACTTGGGAAGGGGGACAAAACTTC; cdr3_aa: CASSATWEGGQNF
v_call: TRBV19; d_call: TRBD2; j_call: TRBJ2-7; clone_size: NA; cdr3_nt: TGTGCCAGTAGTCCACTAGCGGGAGGCCTCAACGAGCAGTACTTC; cdr3_aa: CASSPLAGGLNEQYF
v_call: TRBV15; d_call: NA; j_call: TRBJ2-7; clone_size: NA; cdr3_nt: TGTGCCACCAGCAGAGCAGGTCCGACCTACGAGCAGTACTTC; cdr3_aa: CATSRAGPTYEQYF
v_call: TRBV7-9; d_call: NA; j_call: TRBJ2-1; clone_size: NA; cdr3_nt: TGTGCCAGCAGCTTCCCCCTCGCGGGGCAGTTCTTC; cdr3_aa: CASSFPLAGQFF
v_call: TRBV5-1; d_call: TRBD1; j_call: TRBJ2-5; clone_size: NA; cdr3_nt: TGCGCCAGCAGCTTGAATAGCGACAGGGGGAAGACCCAGTACTTC; cdr3_aa: CASSLNSDRGKTQYF
v_call: TRBV27; d_call: TRBD1; j_call: TRBJ2-5; clone_size: NA; cdr3_nt: TGTGCCAGCAGTTCACGGGACAGGGTACGGGAGACCCAGTACTTC; cdr3_aa: CASSSRDRVRETQYF
v_call: TRBV12-5; d_call: TRBD1; j_call: TRBJ1-5; clone_size: NA; cdr3_nt: TGTGCTAGTGGTTTCACCTCGACAGGGGGTGATCAGCCCCAGCATTTT; cdr3_aa: CASGFTSTGGDQPQHF
v_call: TRBV13; d_call: TRBD1; j_call: TRBJ2-7; clone_size: NA; cdr3_nt: TGTGCCAGCAGCTCCGGGACAGGGAGCGAGCAGTACTTC; cdr3_aa: CASSSGTGSEQYF
v_call: TRBV11-2; d_call: NA; j_call: TRBJ2-5; clone_size: few; cdr3_nt: TGTGCCAGCAGCTTAGGTCTCCAAGAGACCCAGTACTTC; cdr3_aa: CASSLGLQETQYF
v_call: TRBV6-6; d_call: NA; j_call: TRBJ2-5; clone_size: once; cdr3_nt: TGTGCCAGCAGTTACTCGGGGGCTAGTATAGAGACCCAGTACTTC; cdr3_aa: CASSYSGASIETQYF